Included here is one T cell receptor beta chain sequence, with context. Antigen specificity is unknown. This sample was taken from a study of PD-1 blockade in classical Hodgkin lymphoma. Germline CDR1 and CDR2: SGHAT and FQNNGV. Germline trimming cut 5 bases from V and 2 bases from J; bases unmatched to any gene: 4. The CDR3 totals 15 residues. Specified time point: newly diagnosed, previously untreated cHL patient sample. Sequenced by immunoSEQ multiplex PCR; TCRdb stores in-frame clones only, minus some. The sample records 45,000 or so clones, around 90% being singletons. Broader study findings: Relapsed/refractory patients reportedly had lower baseline diversity than newly diagnosed patients.

The chain employs TRBV11-2 and TRBJ2-5; TRBD2 aligns across 11 bases. Sequenced sample: peripheral blood mononuclear cells (PBMCs). The TCR was taken from a human donor with classical Hodgkin lymphoma. CDR3 in amino acids: CASSTWTSGQETQYF. DNA of the CDR3: TGTGCCAGCAGCACCTGGACTAGCGGGCAAGAGACCCAGTACTTC.